The 27 T cell receptor beta chains given below trace back to one sample, sequenced in a study of blood T cell repertoires in COVID-19. The repertoire was sequenced with immunoSEQ multiplex PCR; TCRdb's copy has only in-frame clones and lacks some. The sample gives 350,000 to 500,000 clones, 88% of which show up once; 1.4% to 1.5% is in the top ten. What was sequenced was PBMCs or T cells enriched from blood (not recorded which). These receptors were collected from a woman aged 18 to 35 who had been exposed to COVID-19.

The chain uses TRBV14 and TRBJ2-2, with D maybe TRBD1 (6 bases). Deletions cut 2 bases from V and 3 bases from J, with 7 bases between. The V gene's germline CDR1 is SGHDN and CDR2 FVKESK. This CDR3 has 14 amino acids. CDR3 nucleotides: TGTGCCAGCAGCCAAACAGGGTACACCGGGGAGCTGTTTTTT. Amino acids: CASSQTGYTGELFF.

This clone has only one observation. V is TRBV15 and J is TRBJ2-7; 16 bases agree with TRBD2. V lost 2 bases, J lost 3 bases, and 10 bases stayed unmatched. Per the germline V gene, CDR1 is LNHNV and CDR2 is YYDKDF (reference sequence). The CDR3 is 19 amino acids. CDR3 bases: TGTGCCACCAGCAGACCCGGGACTAGCGGGAGGGCTGAGTACTACGAGCAGTACTTC. It is translated as CATSRPGTSGRAEYYEQYF. Filled out from reference TRBV15 and TRBJ2-7, the complete variable domain reads DAMVIQNPRYQVTQFGKPVTLSCSQTLNHNVMYWYQQKSSQAPKLLFHYYDKDFNNEADTPDNFQSRRPNTSFCFLDIRSPGLGDTAMYLCATSRPGTSGRAEYYEQYFGPGTRLTVT.

This clone was recorded only once. The chain uses TRBV29-1 and TRBJ2-6, with D unclear. Germline V CDR1 and CDR2: SQVTM, ANQGSEA. The germline V and J ends were trimmed by 0 bases and 3 bases, with 6 bases remaining between them. There are 14 residues in the CDR3. This CDR3 reads CSVEEEFGANVLTF. The CDR3 nucleotides read TGCAGCGTTGAAGAGGAGTTTGGGGCCAACGTCCTGACTTTC. Using reference TRBV29-1 and TRBJ2-6 for the parts outside the CDR3, the full variable domain is SAVISQKPSRDICQRGTSLTIQCQVDSQVTMMFWYRQQPGQSLTLIATANQGSEATYESGFVIDKFPISRPNLTFSTLTVSNMSPEDSSIYLCSVEEEFGANVLTFGAGSRLTVL.

This sequence joins TRBV15 and TRBJ2-3; D is perhaps TRBD2 (5 bases). The V end lost 5 bases, the J end lost 10 bases, and 16 bases lay between the germline ends. This CDR3 region has 13 residues. Looked up from germline, CDR1 is LNHNV and CDR2 is YYDKDF (reference sequence). CDR3 loop: CATSEDLAGAQYF. CDR3 sequence (DNA): TGTGCCACCAGCGAAGACCTCGCCGGGGCGCAGTATTTT.

The V gene is TRBV5-4, the J gene TRBJ1-6, with 8 bases lining up with TRBD1. The CDR3 consists of 14 residues. CDR1 and CDR2 from the germline V gene are SGHNT and YYREEE (reference sequence). V gave up 4 bases and J gave up 5 bases; unmatched junction bases: 2. CDR3 coding DNA: TGTGCCAGCAGCAGGGACAGGAATAATTCACCCCTCCACTTT. As protein: CASSRDRNNSPLHF.

Comments on this clone: The same CDR3 also results from other DNA sequences found in this sample. The J gene is TRBJ1-2, the V gene TRBV4-1, with D maybe TRBD1 (5 bases). The CDR3 contains 14 residues. V was pared by 2 bases and J by 4 bases, with 11 bases between. CDR1 is MGHRA and CDR2 is YSYEKL in the germline V gene. CDR3 nucleotide sequence: TGCGCCAGCAGCCAAACGGGGGGAGGCTATGGCTACACCTTC. It is translated as CASSQTGGGYGYTF.

The gene calls are TRBV5-6 and TRBJ2-2, with D hard to call. CDR3 size: 16 residues. With 0 bases removed from V and 8 bases from J, the gap between germline ends came to 17 bases. Germline-derived CDR1 and CDR2 are SGHDT and YYEEEE. The CDR3 spells CASSLESLGFAGELFF. The DNA of the CDR3 is TGTGCCAGCAGCTTGGAGAGTCTAGGATTCGCGGGGGAGCTGTTTTTT.

The CDR3 DNA sequence: TGTGCCAGCAGCTCAGGACAAGAGACCCAGTACTTC. It is translated as CASSSGQETQYF. The chain couples TRBV7-8 to TRBJ2-5; the D is unclear. Trimming left V 4 bases short and J 2 bases short, with 5 bases between. This CDR3 contains 12 residues. Germline loops: CDR1 SGHVS, CDR2 FQNEAQ.

V usage is TRBV5-1 and J usage is TRBJ2-1, with unresolved D. Trimming pared 2 bases from V and 0 bases from J, leaving 15 bases between. The CDR3 length is 17 residues. CDR1 is SGHRS and CDR2 is YFSETQ in the germline V gene. CDR3 amino acids: CASSFGLILNSYNEQFF. DNA for the CDR3: TGCGCCAGCAGCTTCGGCCTTATACTAAACTCCTACAATGAGCAGTTCTTC.

The chain combines TRBV28 with TRBJ2-2, with TRBD2 as a possible D gene (6 bases). V lost 5 bases and J lost 3, with 19 bases in between. Looked up from germline, CDR1 is MDHEN and CDR2 is SYDVKM. This CDR3 comprises 17 residues. CDR3 coding DNA: TGTGCCAGCAGTCCCCGCGGGACGACCCACGACACCGGGGAGCTGTTTTTT. This gives the protein CASSPRGTTHDTGELFF.

This chain connects TRBV27 to TRBJ2-1, with D maybe TRBD2 (6 bases). V was shortened by 7 bases and J by 1 base, with 20 bases between the two germline ends. Germline V lookup: CDR1 MNHEY, CDR2 SMNVEV (reference sequence). The CDR3 runs to 17 residues. This chain's CDR3 is CASTSGLPRDSYNEQFF. DNA for the CDR3: TGTGCCAGCACCTCGGGACTGCCCCGCGATTCCTACAATGAGCAGTTCTTC.

The chain couples TRBV6-5 to TRBJ1-3, with a tentative D call TRBD1 (5 bases). Deletions cut 8 bases from V and 3 bases from J, with 14 bases between. The CDR3 runs to 14 residues. Germline V gene lookup returns CDR1 MNHEY and CDR2 SVGAGI. CDR3 amino acids: CASSSRGNGNTIYF. For the CDR3, the DNA is TGTGCCAGCTCCTCTAGGGGTAATGGAAACACCATATATTTT.

The rearrangement uses TRBV4-3 and TRBJ2-7; D is unresolved. The V end lost 4 bases, the J end lost 1 base, and 11 bases lay between the germline ends. The CDR3 has 14 residues. Germline CDR1 is LGHNA and CDR2 is YSLEER. The CDR3 DNA reads as TGCGCCAGCAGCCCTTATCACAGTTCCTACGAGCAGTACTTC. Protein product: CASSPYHSSYEQYF.

In its sample, this clone was seen a few times. The chain carries TRBV2 and TRBJ1-4; 8 nucleotides line up with TRBD1. V shed 0 bases, J shed 3 bases, and the junction held 15 bases outside the gene matches. Germline V CDR1 and CDR2: SNHLY, FYNNEI. CDR3 length: 20 amino acids. The CDR3 is CASSEALESQAGQANEKLFF. The CDR3 DNA reads TGTGCCAGCAGTGAAGCGCTTGAATCCCAGGCGGGACAGGCTAATGAAAAACTGTTTTTT.

This clone was found once. The genes are TRBV28 and TRBJ2-1; TRBD2 matches 11 bases. V lost 2 bases and J lost 4; bases outside the gene matches: 7. From germline, CDR1 is MDHEN and CDR2 SYDVKM. This CDR3 has 17 amino acids. The CDR3 protein is CASSLPTGTSGYNEQFF. The DNA for the CDR3 is TGTGCCAGCAGTTTACCTACCGGGACTAGCGGTTACAATGAGCAGTTCTTC.

The V call is TRBV7-2, the J call TRBJ2-5; 7 bases line up with TRBD1. The CDR3 runs to 13 residues. CDR1 SGHTA and CDR2 FQGNSA come from the germline V gene. With 5 bases clipped from V and 11 bases from J, the junction kept 11 bases outside the gene matches. CDR3 loop: CASSPRTGTQQYF. CDR3 in DNA: TGTGCCAGCAGCCCAAGGACAGGCACGCAGCAGTACTTC.

The chain recombines TRBV7-2 with TRBJ2-5, with a possible D match to TRBD1 (5 bases). The CDR3 is 15 amino acids. Germline lookup yields CDR1 SGHTA and CDR2 FQGNSA. The V and J ends lost 1 base and 6 bases respectively, with 15 bases between them. CDR3 DNA: TGTGCCAGCAGCTTAGATCTCAGGGATCTACAGACCCAGTACTTC. It encodes CASSLDLRDLQTQYF.

This chain links TRBV7-2 with TRBJ2-5; 9 bases agree with TRBD1. Germline trimming cut 4 bases from V and 7 bases from J; bases unmatched to any gene: 1. The CDR3 extends over 12 amino acids. Germline V lookup: CDR1 SGHTA, CDR2 FQGNSA. CDR3 protein: CASSSDRGTQYF. DNA of the CDR3: TGTGCCAGCAGCTCGGACAGGGGGACCCAGTACTTC.

This clone was detected only once. The V gene is TRBV27, the J gene TRBJ2-5, with 9 bases lining up with TRBD2. The CDR3 has 15 residues. After removal of 6 bases from V and 5 bases from J, the junction contained 10 bases not matched to a gene. Germline lookup yields CDR1 MNHEY and CDR2 SMNVEV (reference sequence). CDR3 bases: TGTGCCAGCAGAGCGGGAGGAGTTGGGGCCGAGACCCAGTACTTC. Translation: CASRAGGVGAETQYF.

The rearrangement joins TRBV11-1 to TRBJ2-1, with 15 bases aligning to TRBD2. The CDR3 spans 16 residues. Per the germline V gene, CDR1 is SGHAT and CDR2 is FQDESV (reference sequence). The ends lost 3 bases at V and 8 bases at J; junction bases unmatched: 5. The CDR3 DNA reads TGTGCCAGCAGCTTCGGACTAGCGGGAGGGGGGTATGAGCAGTTCTTC. Amino acid sequence: CASSFGLAGGGYEQFF. Variable domain in full (rest from reference TRBV11-1 and TRBJ2-1): EAEVAQSPRYKITEKSQAVAFWCDPISGHATLYWYRQILGQGPELLVQFQDESVVDDSQLPKDRFSAERLKGVDSTLKIQPAELGDSAMYLCASSFGLAGGGYEQFFGPGTRLTVL.

The J gene is TRBJ1-2, the V gene TRBV7-2, with a possible D match to TRBD1 (6 bases). Germline assignment: CDR1 SGHTA and CDR2 FQGNSA. V lost 5 bases, J lost 6 bases, and 19 bases lay in between. The CDR3 extends over 15 amino acids. This CDR3 reads CASSQLVGGLDGYTF. As DNA, the CDR3 is TGTGCCAGCAGCCAACTAGTCGGGGGGCTCGATGGCTACACCTTC. Using reference TRBV7-2 and TRBJ1-2 for the parts outside the CDR3, the full variable domain is GAGVSQSPSNKVTEKGKDVELRCDPISGHTALYWYRQSLGQGLEFLIYFQGNSAPDKSGLPSDRFSAERTGGSVSTLTIQRTQQEDSAVYLCASSQLVGGLDGYTFGSGTRLTVV.

This chain connects TRBV24-1 to TRBJ1-5, with D hard to call. This CDR3 is 14 amino acids long. V lost 4 bases and J 6 bases, leaving 12 bases between the germline ends. Per germline, CDR1 KGHDR and CDR2 SFDVKD. The DNA of the CDR3 is TGTGCCACCAGTGACCCAGCGTCCGTTCAGCCCCAGCATTTT. Translated, it gives CATSDPASVQPQHF.

The J gene is TRBJ2-2, the V gene TRBV30; D might be TRBD2 (6 bases). V was clipped by 1 base and J by 1 base, with 10 bases between them. Germline CDR1 GTSNPN, CDR2 SVGIG (reference sequence). The CDR3 is made up of 15 amino acids. In DNA form, the CDR3 reads TGTGCCTGGAGTGGCCAGCGGGTGAACACCGGGGAGCTGTTTTTT. This translates into CAWSGQRVNTGELFF.

The chain links TRBV5-1 to TRBJ1-2; 7 positions match TRBD1. The CDR3 covers 14 residues. V lost 0 bases and J lost 8; bases outside the gene matches: 7. CDR1 is SGHRS and CDR2 is YFSETQ in the germline V gene. The CDR3 DNA reads as TGCGCCAGCAGCTTGGAGACAGGGAGATTAGGCTACACCTTC. Amino acid sequence: CASSLETGRLGYTF.

The chain employs TRBV24-1 and TRBJ2-5; 7 positions match TRBD1. Germline CDR1 is KGHDR and CDR2 is SFDVKD. The CDR3 covers 17 residues. V was pared by 3 bases and J by 5 bases, with 14 bases of the junction left unmatched. The CDR3 protein is CATSDGQVIQNLETQYF. The DNA of the CDR3 is TGTGCCACCAGTGATGGACAGGTGATTCAAAATTTGGAGACCCAGTACTTC.

The chain uses TRBV6-5 and TRBJ2-1; D might be TRBD2 (6 bases). Trimming took 4 bases from V and 12 from J, leaving 10 bases between them. The CDR3 contains 11 residues. Germline CDR1 reads MNHEY; CDR2 reads SVGAGI. Here the CDR3 DNA reads TGTGCCAGCAGTTCGGCTAGCGCGCAGTTCTTC. Encoded protein: CASSSASAQFF.

In the case of this clone: Other DNA sequences of this sample code for an identical CDR3. The V call is TRBV5-1, the J call TRBJ2-7; perhaps TRBD2 as D (6 bases). The CDR3 runs 14 residues. In germline, CDR1 is SGHRS, CDR2 YFSETQ. Deletions cut 0 bases from V and 1 base from J, with 8 bases between. The CDR3 nucleotides read TGCGCCAGCAGCTTGGCCCGGGGGTCCTACGAGCAGTACTTC. Its translation: CASSLARGSYEQYF.